This T cell receptor (beta chain) was captured by sequencing in a study of PD-1 blockade in mismatch repair-deficient tumors. CDR3 size: 15 residues. Germline V gives CDR1 SGHTS, CDR2 YDEGEE. The V end was cut by 3 bases, the J end by 0 bases, with 10 bases between. As for this clone: Its antigen is currently unknown.

Libraries were prepared by immunoSEQ multiplex PCR; TCRdb keeps only in-frame clonotypes and omits some of them. The profile shows about 120,000 clones, over 60% of them singletons. General study points: After pembrolizumab, tumor-resident clones rose rapidly, then generally contracted before radiologic responses.

This specimen consisted of peripheral blood, obtained about 60 weeks after starting pembrolizumab. The rearrangement joins TRBV5-8 to TRBJ1-5, with TRBD1 as a possible D gene (6 bases). The sequence was obtained from an adult with mismatch repair-deficient cancer. The CDR3 spells CASSSGQASNQPQHF. DNA of the CDR3: TGTGCCAGCAGCTCGGGACAAGCTAGCAATCAGCCCCAGCATTTT.